Presented here are 17 T cell receptor beta chains from one specimen sequenced in a study of T cells after yellow fever vaccination. TCRdb analysed the 5' RACE reads with MiXCR anew, one entry per CDR3 protein. This sample carries roughly 4,800 distinct CDR3 sequences, over 6% of them seen once, and the ten largest clones take less than 1.5%. The sample was PBMCs, either bulk or a sorted T-cell subset (CD4+, CD8+, memory, or dextramer-sorted; not recorded which), taken 15 days after the yellow fever booster vaccination. Receptors originate from a man aged 25-40 years who received the YFV17D yellow fever vaccine.

Note on this clonotype: A much more abundant neighbour one base away suggests this may be a read error. The J gene is TRBJ2-1, the V gene TRBV7-2; 8 bases align to TRBD2. Per germline, CDR1 SGHTA and CDR2 FQGNSA. With 2 bases clipped from V and 7 bases from J, the junction kept 10 bases outside the gene matches. This CDR3 is 16 amino acids long. The CDR3 here is CASSLIGLAGKNEQFF. In DNA form, the CDR3 reads TGTGCCAGCAGCTTAATTGGGCTAGCGGGCAAGAATGAGCAGTTCTTC.

By its share, this clonotype is medium-sized. The chain is built from TRBV28 and TRBJ2-5; TRBD2 matches at 7 bases. The ends lost 7 bases at V and 5 bases at J; junction bases unmatched: 10. Germline CDR1 is MDHEN and CDR2 is SYDVKM. The CDR3 has 14 amino acids. The CDR3 bases are TGTGCCAGCATGTCTGGCGGGAGTGGGGAGACCCAGTACTTC. Translation gives CASMSGGSGETQYF.

By share of the sample, this clonotype is medium-sized (0.01 to 0.1%). The rearrangement joins TRBV3-1 to TRBJ1-4; D might be TRBD1 (5 bases). Per germline, CDR1 LGHDT and CDR2 YNNKEL (reference sequence). V lost 6 bases and J lost 4, with 9 bases in between. There are 13 residues in the CDR3. The CDR3 bases are TGTGCCAGCAGGACTGGGGGTAATGAAAAACTGTTTTTT. This gives the protein CASRTGGNEKLFF.

This clonotype was observed a handful of times. The gene calls are TRBV3-2 and TRBJ1-2; the DNA was not compared with TRBD1, the D call given in the table. TRBV3-2 is a pseudogene locus. The CDR3 has 15 amino acids. CDR3 amino acids: CACSSQDRGDLRYTF. The CDR3 region has the DNA TGTGCCTGCAGCAGCCAGGACAGGGGCGATCTCCGCTACACCTTC.

This clonotype occurred many times. The V call is TRBV7-2, the J call TRBJ2-7; D may be TRBD1 (5 bases). V gave up 4 bases and J gave up 6 bases, with 10 bases separating them. Looked up from germline, CDR1 is SGHTA and CDR2 is FQGNSA. The length of the CDR3 is 12 residues. The CDR3 here is CASSSQGFEQYF. The CDR3 DNA follows: TGTGCCAGCAGCTCCCAGGGCTTCGAGCAGTACTTC.

This clonotype is medium-sized within its sample. This chain links TRBV4-3 with TRBJ2-2; no reliable D call. The length of the CDR3 is 15 residues. The germline V and J ends were trimmed by 4 bases and 1 base, with 10 bases remaining between them. Per germline, CDR1 LGHNA and CDR2 YSLEER. CDR3 coding DNA: TGCGCCAGCAGCCCCGGTGTGAGGAACACCGGGGAGCTGTTTTTT. It specifies CASSPGVRNTGELFF.

By share of the sample, this clonotype is medium-sized. CDR3 DNA sequence: TGTGCCAGCAGTTGGGGACAGAGGAACACTGAAGCTTTCTTT. This translates into CASSWGQRNTEAFF. This chain connects TRBV27 to TRBJ1-1, with 7 bases fitting TRBD1. Unmatched junction bases numbered 3, after V lost 4 bases and J lost 1 base. Germline V CDR1 and CDR2: MNHEY, SMNVEV (reference sequence). This CDR3 is built from 14 residues.

This clonotype has more than one count but fewer than ten. The J gene is TRBJ2-1, the V gene TRBV7-8; D unclear. This CDR3 is 12 amino acids long. Germline CDR1 and CDR2: SGHVS and FQNEAQ. V was shortened by 5 bases and J by 15 bases, with 17 bases between the two germline ends. The CDR3 region is CASSPSDPRRFF. The CDR3 DNA is TGTGCCAGCAGCCCCTCGGACCCAAGACGGTTCTTC.

Sample share makes this clonotype medium-sized. The chain has TRBV12-3 or TRBV12-4 and TRBJ1-6; D remains unclear. The CDR3 has 12 amino acids. V was pared by 3 bases and J by 10 bases, with 7 bases between. In DNA form, the CDR3 reads TGTGCCAGCAGTTTCACGGGCTCACCCCTCCACTTT. The encoded protein is CASSFTGSPLHF.

By share, this clonotype counts as medium-sized (0.01 to 0.1%). The gene calls are TRBV30 and TRBJ2-1; 14 positions agree with TRBD2. V lost 8 bases to trimming and J lost 9 bases; unmatched junction nucleotides: 9. The CDR3 length is 14 residues. Germline V gives CDR1 GTSNPN, CDR2 SVGIG (reference sequence). The CDR3: CARRTSGGFGEQFF. The CDR3 bases are TGTGCCCGACGGACTAGCGGGGGGTTCGGTGAGCAGTTCTTC.

This clonotype is medium-sized (0.01 to 0.1%) in the sample. The J gene is TRBJ2-2, the V gene TRBV4-2, with 11 positions matching TRBD2. Germline-derived CDR1 and CDR2 are LGHNA and YNFKEQ. The CDR3 loop spans 17 amino acids. V gave up 2 bases and J gave up 7 bases; unmatched junction bases: 9. In nucleotides, the CDR3 is TGTGCCAGCAGCCAACTCATAGCGGGAGGGCCCGGCGGGGAGCTGTTTTTT. Translated: CASSQLIAGGPGGELFF.

In this sample, this clonotype is medium-sized (0.01 to 0.1%). The chain combines TRBV6-5 with TRBJ2-3; 9 bases agree with TRBD2. V shed 5 bases, J shed 2 bases, and the junction held 8 bases outside the gene matches. Germline V CDR1 and CDR2: MNHEY, SVGAGI. This CDR3 has 16 amino acids. CDR3 bases: TGTGCCAGCAGTCAGACTAGCGGAAGTATCACAGATACGCAGTATTTT. Translation gives CASSQTSGSITDTQYF.

This clonotype was recorded many times. This chain uses TRBV5-1 with TRBJ2-7; 8 bases agree with TRBD1. The CDR3 extends over 15 amino acids. The ends lost 0 bases at V and 2 bases at J; junction bases unmatched: 4. Germline CDR1 is SGHRS and CDR2 is YFSETQ. The CDR3 region has the DNA TGCGCCAGCAGCTTGGCCTTGGGACAGGCCTACGAGCAGTACTTC. Its translation: CASSLALGQAYEQYF.

By share, this clonotype counts as medium-sized (0.01 to 0.1%). The chain employs TRBV20-1 and TRBJ2-2; 13 nucleotides agree with TRBD2. The CDR3 is 18 amino acids. J lost 0 bases, V lost 3 bases, and 7 bases had no gene match. Germline assignment: CDR1 DFQATT and CDR2 SNEGSKA (reference sequence). Here the CDR3 reads CSASGGGTSGANTGELFF. In DNA form, the CDR3 reads TGCAGTGCTAGCGGCGGGGGGACTAGCGGGGCGAACACCGGGGAGCTGTTTTTT.

By sample fraction, this clonotype is medium-sized. This sequence joins TRBV7-2 and TRBJ2-3, with D uncertain. Trimming removed 5 bases from V and 4 bases from J, with 10 bases in between. This CDR3 is 13 amino acids long. Per germline, CDR1 SGHTA and CDR2 FQGNSA. The CDR3 is CASSVGYADTQYF. CDR3 nucleotides: TGTGCCAGCAGCGTGGGATACGCAGATACGCAGTATTTT.

At least ten counts were recorded for this clonotype. This chain joins TRBV7-2 and TRBJ1-2; no clear D gene. Germline V gene sequence: CDR1 SGHTA, CDR2 FQGNSA. The CDR3 is 13 amino acids. With 5 bases removed from V and 1 base from J, the gap between germline ends came to 8 bases. CDR3 amino acids: CASSQASNYGYTF. CDR3 DNA: TGTGCCAGCAGCCAGGCCAGTAACTATGGCTACACCTTC.

This clonotype is medium-sized (0.01 to 0.1%). The J gene is TRBJ2-2, the V gene TRBV12-3 or TRBV12-4; D gene uncertain. V was cut by 2 bases and J by 0 bases, with 7 bases left in between. This CDR3 is built from 15 residues. CDR3 DNA sequence: TGTGCCAGCAGTTTAAGGCAGGCGAACACCGGGGAGCTGTTTTTT. Translated: CASSLRQANTGELFF.